This T cell receptor (beta chain) was found in a study of blood T cell repertoires in COVID-19. Across the study: Whether acute or convalescent, the COVID-19 samples came from the United States, Italy and Spain. T cells, B-cell-depleted T cells, or PBMCs provided the cDNA or gDNA that served as material.

Authors' processing steps: Quantification of nucleated cells was approximated via reference gene primer amplification. The method was immunoSEQ multiplex PCR; TCRdb's version includes in-frame clones alone and lacks a portion of them. D and trimming were read from the DNA, whereas the V and J calls and clone size are those reported in that table. There are under 14,000 clones in the sample; 75% to 90% occur only once, and around 7.7% lies in the top ten. V gave up 5 bases and J gave up 6 bases, with 14 bases separating them. This CDR3 region has 14 residues. CDR1 SNHLY and CDR2 FYNNEI come from the germline V gene.

V gene TRBV2 combines with J gene TRBJ2-1, with unresolved D. This clonotype was obtained from a man aged 65 to 79 with active COVID-19. The sequencing input was peripheral blood. The CDR3 here is CASSTTRIGNEQFF. CDR3 in DNA: TGTGCCAGCAGTACGACCAGGATTGGCAATGAGCAGTTCTTC.